The 19 T cell receptor beta chains below come from one sample, sequenced in a study of cytomegalovirus exposure and HLA in healthy donors. A multiplex PCR was run with 60 Vbeta primers and 13 Jbeta primers. Here immunoSEQ multiplex PCR was the method, and the copy in TCRdb shows in-frame clones only, minus some. Of tens of thousands of clones in the sample, 81% were seen once. Material for sequencing was PBMCs. These receptors all come from a human donor in good health.

The V gene is TRBV5-6, the J gene TRBJ2-7, with D possibly being TRBD1 (6 bases). Trimming took off 4 bases at V and 4 bases at J, with 12 bases between the two ends. This CDR3 region has 13 residues. The germline V gene encodes CDR1 SGHDT and CDR2 YYEEEE. The DNA of the CDR3 is TGTGCCAGCAGCCTCGACAGGCTTTACGAGCAGTACTTC. It codes for CASSLDRLYEQYF.

This clone has only a few counts. The chain links TRBV19 to TRBJ1-1; a possible D gene is TRBD1 (6 bases). The V and J ends lost 3 bases and 5 bases respectively, with 25 bases between them. The length of the CDR3 is 18 residues. Germline V gene lookup returns CDR1 LNHDA and CDR2 SQIVND (reference sequence). CDR3 DNA sequence: TGTGCCAGTAGTATCATTCTTCCGGGACACCAAGCGAATACTGAAGCTTTCTTT. As protein: CASSIILPGHQANTEAFF.

The chain has TRBV6-5 and TRBJ1-4; 7 nucleotides match TRBD1. V lost 4 bases and J lost 5; bases outside the gene matches: 7. Germline V lookup: CDR1 MNHEY, CDR2 SVGAGI. The CDR3 extends over 15 amino acids. The CDR3: CASSSGQAANEKLFF. The CDR3 DNA is TGTGCCAGCAGTTCCGGACAGGCCGCGAATGAAAAACTGTTTTTT.

V is TRBV2 and J is TRBJ1-1, with D tentatively TRBD1 (6 bases). V was cut by 6 bases and J by 5 bases, with 16 bases left in between. The CDR3 is 14 residues long. Germline V lookup: CDR1 SNHLY, CDR2 FYNNEI. Here the CDR3 DNA reads TGTGCCAGCAGAAGAGACAGGTCGGATACTGAAGCTTTCTTT. Protein: CASRRDRSDTEAFF.

This rearrangement joins TRBV20-1 to TRBJ2-7; a weak D match, TRBD2 (6 bases). Germline V gene sequence: CDR1 DFQATT, CDR2 SNEGSKA (reference sequence). V lost 3 bases and J lost 5, with 8 bases in between. This CDR3 contains 11 residues. In nucleotides, the CDR3 is TGCAGTGCTAGGGGGGGTAACGAGCAGTACTTC. Protein: CSARGGNEQYF.

This clone appeared a few times. The V call is TRBV19, the J call TRBJ1-3; D is unclear. Germline-derived CDR1 and CDR2 are LNHDA and SQIVND (reference sequence). The V and J ends lost 7 bases and 4 bases respectively, with 14 bases between them. The CDR3 length is 14 residues. The CDR3 bases are TGTGCCAGTACCCCGGTAGTGTTCGGAAACACCATATATTTT. Translation: CASTPVVFGNTIYF.

The chain employs TRBV5-1 and TRBJ2-1; 11 nucleotides agree with TRBD2. The CDR3 contains 15 residues. V shed 2 bases, J shed 5 bases, and the junction held 3 bases outside the gene matches. Germline V gives CDR1 SGHRS, CDR2 YFSETQ. The DNA for the CDR3 is TGCGCCAGCAGCTTAGGTAGCGGGAGGGACAATGAGCAGTTCTTC. Translated: CASSLGSGRDNEQFF.

The V call is TRBV6-5, the J call TRBJ2-7; D possibly corresponds to TRBD1 (8 bases). The CDR3 length is 15 residues. Deletions cut 4 bases from V and 7 bases from J, with 20 bases between. Germline CDR1 MNHEY, CDR2 SVGAGI. This CDR3 is CASSWEGQGAGEQYF. CDR3 nucleotides: TGTGCCAGCAGTTGGGAGGGTCAGGGGGCGGGTGAGCAGTACTTC.

This clone has more than one count but fewer than ten. The rearrangement joins TRBV7-8 to TRBJ2-5; TRBD1 matches 7 bases. The J call could be wrong; TRBJ2-7 is a better fit for the DNA end. The CDR3 is made up of 14 amino acids. Germline V CDR1 and CDR2: SGHVS, FQNEAQ. The CDR3 loop is CASSLRDSSYEQYF. CDR3 coding DNA: TGTGCCAGCAGCTTAAGGGACAGTTCCTACGAGCAGTACTTC.

The chain links TRBV7-2 to TRBJ2-7; 8 bases map to TRBD1. The CDR3 sequence is 15 residues long. Germline V CDR1 and CDR2: SGHTA, FQGNSA. V dropped 5 bases and J dropped 6; count of bases not matched to a gene: 12. CDR3 sequence reads: CASSRRQGSGGEQYF. CDR3 DNA sequence: TGTGCCAGCAGCAGGAGACAGGGGTCAGGGGGCGAGCAGTACTTC.

The chain is built from TRBV10-3 and TRBJ1-1, with D perhaps matching TRBD1 (5 bases). V was pared by 2 bases and J by 4 bases, with 14 bases between. This CDR3 comprises 15 residues. Germline CDR1 reads ENHRY; CDR2 reads SYGVKD. CDR3 DNA: TGTGCCATCAGTGAGCTTCAGGGCAGGATCACTGAAGCTTTCTTT. Protein product: CAISELQGRITEAFF.

A few counts support this clone. The chain employs TRBV27 and TRBJ2-2; D remains ambiguous. The CDR3 has 12 amino acids. Germline-derived CDR1 and CDR2 are MNHEY and SMNVEV (reference sequence). Deletions cut 6 bases from V and 6 bases from J, with 8 bases between. Here the CDR3 DNA reads TGTGCCAGCAGCGCCTGGCCCGGGGAGCTGTTTTTT. Its protein product is CASSAWPGELFF.

This chain joins TRBV7-2 and TRBJ1-2; TRBD1 agrees at 9 bases. Germline V gene data show CDR1 as SGHTA and CDR2 as FQGNSA. With 7 bases clipped from V and 9 bases from J, the junction kept 9 bases outside the gene matches. The CDR3 runs 13 residues. The CDR3 nucleotides read TGTGCCAGCACCTTTGACAGGGGGAAGAGCTACACCTTC. It translates to CASTFDRGKSYTF.

In nucleotides, the CDR3 is TGTGCCAGCAGCTTACCCTCCGAGAGCTATGGCTACACCTTC. Its translation is CASSLPSESYGYTF. The rearrangement joins TRBV13 to TRBJ1-2; no definite D call. V was shortened by 2 bases and J by 4 bases, with 11 bases between the two germline ends. The germline V gene has CDR1 PRHDT and CDR2 FYEKMQ (reference sequence). This CDR3 region has 14 residues. The full variable domain, with the rest looked up from reference TRBV13 and TRBJ1-2, is AAGVIQSPRHLIKEKRETATLKCYPIPRHDTVYWYQQGPGQDPQFLISFYEKMQSDKGSIPDRFSAQQFSDYHSELNMSSLELGDSALYFCASSLPSESYGYTFGSGTRLTVV.

The chain uses TRBV18 and TRBJ1-2; 7 bases match TRBD1. CDR3 length: 16 amino acids. V dropped 3 bases and J dropped 3; count of bases not matched to a gene: 10. Per the germline V gene, CDR1 is KGHSH and CDR2 is LQKENI. The CDR3 here is CASSPLHSTGHYGYTF. The CDR3 DNA follows: TGTGCCAGCTCACCTCTCCACTCGACAGGGCACTATGGCTACACCTTC.

The rearrangement joins TRBV7-9 to TRBJ2-5, with a tentative D call TRBD1 (6 bases). The CDR3 contains 14 residues. Germline V lookup: CDR1 SEHNR, CDR2 FQNEAQ (reference sequence). V lost 7 bases, J lost 2 bases, and 14 bases lay in between. In DNA form, the CDR3 reads TGTGCCAGCACCCCAAGGGGACAACAAGAGACCCAGTACTTC. Protein product: CASTPRGQQETQYF.

The V and J genes are TRBV2 and TRBJ2-2; 7 positions match TRBD2. Germline lookup yields CDR1 SNHLY and CDR2 FYNNEI. The CDR3 has 13 amino acids. J was trimmed by 7 bases and V by 7 bases; bases with no gene match: 6. CDR3 region: CASKLAVIGELFF. The CDR3 region has the DNA TGTGCCAGCAAGCTAGCGGTTATCGGGGAGCTGTTTTTT.

The rearrangement joins TRBV6-6 to TRBJ2-5; TRBD2 matches 7 bases. From germline, CDR1 is MNHNY and CDR2 SVGAGI (reference sequence). CDR3 length equals 13 residues. V gave up 6 bases and J gave up 5 bases; unmatched junction bases: 6. CDR3 coding DNA: TGTGCCAGCAGGTTGGGAGGGGCGGAGACCCAGTACTTC. Residues: CASRLGGAETQYF.

This sequence joins TRBV7-9 and TRBJ2-2; 9 positions match TRBD2. Trimming took 5 bases from V and 7 from J; bases not matched to a gene: 5. The germline CDR1 and CDR2 sequences are SEHNR and FQNEAQ (reference sequence). This CDR3 spans 14 amino acids. CDR3 bases: TGTGCCAGCAGCCCCCGCGGGGGGGACGGGGAGCTGTTTTTT. Its translation is CASSPRGGDGELFF.